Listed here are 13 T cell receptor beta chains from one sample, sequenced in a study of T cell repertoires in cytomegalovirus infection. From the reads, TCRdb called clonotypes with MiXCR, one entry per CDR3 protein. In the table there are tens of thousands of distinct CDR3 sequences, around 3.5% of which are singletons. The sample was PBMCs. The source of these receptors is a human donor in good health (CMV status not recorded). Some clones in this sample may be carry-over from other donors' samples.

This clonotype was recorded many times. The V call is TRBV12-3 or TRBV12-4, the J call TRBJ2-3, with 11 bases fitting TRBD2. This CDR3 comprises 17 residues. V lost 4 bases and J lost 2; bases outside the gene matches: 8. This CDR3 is CASSWGRLAGFTDTQYF. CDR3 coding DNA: TGTGCCAGCAGTTGGGGGAGACTAGCGGGGTTCACAGATACGCAGTATTTT.

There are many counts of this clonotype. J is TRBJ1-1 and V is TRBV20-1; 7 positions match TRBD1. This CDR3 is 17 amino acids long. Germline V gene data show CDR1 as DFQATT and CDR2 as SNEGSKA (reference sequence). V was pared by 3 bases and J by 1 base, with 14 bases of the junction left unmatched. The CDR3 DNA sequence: TGCAGTGCTAGTGGTTGGCCACGACAGGGCCCGAACACTGAAGCTTTCTTT. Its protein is CSASGWPRQGPNTEAFF.

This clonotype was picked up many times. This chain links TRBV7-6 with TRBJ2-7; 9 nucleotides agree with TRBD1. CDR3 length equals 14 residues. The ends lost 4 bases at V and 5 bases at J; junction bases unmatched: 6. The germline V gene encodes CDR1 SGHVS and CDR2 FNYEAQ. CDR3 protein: CASSSGDRVHEQYF. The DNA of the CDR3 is TGTGCCAGCAGCTCCGGGGACAGGGTCCACGAGCAGTACTTC.

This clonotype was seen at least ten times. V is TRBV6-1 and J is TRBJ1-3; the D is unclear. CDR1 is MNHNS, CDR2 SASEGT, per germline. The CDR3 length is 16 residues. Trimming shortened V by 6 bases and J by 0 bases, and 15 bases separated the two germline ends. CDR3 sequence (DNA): TGTGCCAGCAGAACGGACGAGAGAAACTCTGGAAACACCATATATTTT. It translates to CASRTDERNSGNTIYF.

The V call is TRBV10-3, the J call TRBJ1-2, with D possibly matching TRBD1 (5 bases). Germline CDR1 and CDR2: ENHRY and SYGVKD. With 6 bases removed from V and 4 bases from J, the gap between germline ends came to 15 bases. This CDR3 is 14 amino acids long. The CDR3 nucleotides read TGTGCCATCAGCGATTTGGGGGATCGCTATGGCTACACCTTC. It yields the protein CAISDLGDRYGYTF.

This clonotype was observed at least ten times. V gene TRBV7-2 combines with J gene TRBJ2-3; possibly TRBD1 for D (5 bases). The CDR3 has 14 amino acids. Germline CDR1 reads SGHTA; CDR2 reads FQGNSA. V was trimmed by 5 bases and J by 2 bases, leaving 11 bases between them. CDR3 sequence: CASSPARDTDTQYF. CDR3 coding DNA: TGTGCCAGCAGCCCCGCCAGGGACACAGATACGCAGTATTTT.

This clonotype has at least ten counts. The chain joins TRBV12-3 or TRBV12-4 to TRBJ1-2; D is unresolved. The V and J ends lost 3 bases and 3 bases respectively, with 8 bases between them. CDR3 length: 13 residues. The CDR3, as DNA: TGTGCCAGCAGTTTTACGGAGTACTATGGCTACACCTTC. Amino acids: CASSFTEYYGYTF.

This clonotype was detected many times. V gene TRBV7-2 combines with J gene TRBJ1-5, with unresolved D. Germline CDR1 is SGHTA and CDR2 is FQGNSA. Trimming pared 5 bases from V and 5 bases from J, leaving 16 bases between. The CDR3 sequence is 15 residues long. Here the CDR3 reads CASSTAGIRYQPQHF. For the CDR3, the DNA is TGTGCCAGCAGCACAGCGGGGATCAGGTATCAGCCCCAGCATTTT.

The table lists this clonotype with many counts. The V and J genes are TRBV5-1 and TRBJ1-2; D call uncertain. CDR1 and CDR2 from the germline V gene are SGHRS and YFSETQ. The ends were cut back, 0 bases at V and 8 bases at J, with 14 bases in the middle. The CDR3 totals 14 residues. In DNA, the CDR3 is TGCGCCAGCAGCTTGGTAGCCGGGGATGTGGGCTACACCTTC. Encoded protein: CASSLVAGDVGYTF.

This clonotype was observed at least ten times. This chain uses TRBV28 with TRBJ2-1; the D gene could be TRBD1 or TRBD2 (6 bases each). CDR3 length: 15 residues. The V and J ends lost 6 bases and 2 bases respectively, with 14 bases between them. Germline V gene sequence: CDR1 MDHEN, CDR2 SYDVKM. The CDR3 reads CASRFSGGPYNEQFF. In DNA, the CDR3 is TGTGCCAGCAGATTTAGTGGGGGGCCCTACAATGAGCAGTTCTTC.

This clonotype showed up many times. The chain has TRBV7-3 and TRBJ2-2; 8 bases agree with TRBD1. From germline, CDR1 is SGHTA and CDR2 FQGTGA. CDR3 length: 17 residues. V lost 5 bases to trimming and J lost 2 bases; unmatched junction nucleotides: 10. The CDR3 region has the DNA TGTGCCAGCAGCAACCGCCCAGGGGGCGACAACACCGGGGAGCTGTTTTTT. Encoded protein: CASSNRPGGDNTGELFF.

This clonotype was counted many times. The CDR3 reads CASSFASGGSDTQYF. The CDR3 bases are TGTGCCAGCAGCTTTGCTAGCGGGGGTTCAGATACGCAGTATTTT. The chain couples TRBV7-2 to TRBJ2-3; 10 bases align to TRBD2. The CDR3 loop spans 15 amino acids. The V gene end was trimmed by 3 bases and the J gene end by 4 bases; junction bases not matched to a gene: 4. Germline V gives CDR1 SGHTA, CDR2 FQGNSA.

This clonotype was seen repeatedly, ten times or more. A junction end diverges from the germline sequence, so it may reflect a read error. The CDR3 protein is CANSLVQGANYGYTF. CDR3 nucleotides: TGTGCCAACAGCTTAGTGCAGGGAGCTAACTATGGCTACACCTTC. V and J are TRBV7-8 and TRBJ1-2; TRBD1 is a possible D gene (5 bases). In germline, CDR1 is SGHVS, CDR2 FQNEAQ. The CDR3 is made up of 15 amino acids.